The 27 T cell receptor beta chains listed next were all sequenced from one sample in a study of blood T cell repertoires in COVID-19. TCRdb keeps only in-frame clones here, not all; method: immunoSEQ multiplex PCR. The data hold 70,000 or so clones, with around 89% observed a single time. Sequences were obtained from peripheral blood. The receptor set was obtained from a woman of 80 years or more with active COVID-19.

This chain links TRBV6-1 with TRBJ2-7; D is possibly TRBD2 (5 bases). V was trimmed by 2 bases and J by 0 bases, leaving 11 bases between them. This CDR3 has 15 amino acids. Germline V gene sequence: CDR1 MNHNS, CDR2 SASEGT. CDR3 in amino acids: CASSEFAGSSYEQYF. The DNA of the CDR3 is TGTGCCAGCAGTGAATTCGCGGGTTCCTCCTACGAGCAGTACTTC.

This clone was seen only once. The chain uses TRBV4-1 and TRBJ2-3, with D possibly matching TRBD2 (6 bases). Per the germline V gene, CDR1 is MGHRA and CDR2 is YSYEKL. The ends were cut back, 1 base at V and 0 bases at J, with 11 bases in the middle. This CDR3 comprises 16 residues. The CDR3 coding sequence is TGCGCCAGCAGCCAAGGAACACTAGCTAGCACAGATACGCAGTATTTT. Translation gives CASSQGTLASTDTQYF.

This clone appeared a few times. The V call is TRBV29-1, the J call TRBJ2-2; perhaps TRBD1 as D (6 bases). CDR1 and CDR2 (germline): SQVTM, ANQGSEA. CDR3 size: 14 residues. The V end lost 4 bases, the J end lost 0 bases, and 9 bases lay between the germline ends. The DNA for the CDR3 is TGCAGCGTTGTCGGACAGACGAACACCGGGGAGCTGTTTTTT. Its translation: CSVVGQTNTGELFF.

The V and J genes are TRBV5-4 and TRBJ2-2; 8 positions agree with TRBD2. The CDR3 has 15 residues. Germline CDR1 is SGHNT and CDR2 is YYREEE (reference sequence). Unmatched junction bases numbered 11, after V lost 6 bases and J lost 7 bases. CDR3 sequence: CASTISGTRGGELFF. The DNA of the CDR3 is TGTGCCAGCACAATTAGCGGGACAAGAGGCGGGGAGCTGTTTTTT.

The sample holds one count of this clone. The J gene is TRBJ1-6, the V gene TRBV4-1, with 7 bases fitting TRBD1. CDR1 and CDR2 from the germline V gene are MGHRA and YSYEKL. The CDR3 spans 14 residues. V was pared by 1 base and J by 7 bases, with 1 base of the junction left unmatched. The CDR3: CASSQGDRNSPLHF. As DNA, the CDR3 is TGCGCCAGCAGCCAAGGGGACAGAAATTCACCCCTCCACTTT.

The J gene is TRBJ2-7, the V gene TRBV7-7, with D possibly being TRBD2 (6 bases). The CDR3 spans 13 residues. Germline values: CDR1 SSHAT, CDR2 FNYEAQ (reference sequence). Trimming shortened V by 6 bases and J by 0 bases, and 9 bases separated the two germline ends. CDR3 nucleotides: TGTGCCAGCAGTGCCGGGGGCTCCTACGAGCAGTACTTC. This codes for CASSAGGSYEQYF.

The rearrangement links TRBV7-6 to TRBJ2-5, with TRBD2 matching 9 bases. The CDR3 has 15 residues. CDR1 and CDR2 (germline): SGHVS, FNYEAQ. With V trimmed by 4 bases and J by 5 bases, 8 bases remained unmatched. The CDR3 reads CASSSLAGARETQYF. CDR3 nucleotide sequence: TGTGCCAGCAGCTCGTTAGCGGGAGCGAGGGAGACCCAGTACTTC.

The chain combines TRBV6-5 with TRBJ2-7; TRBD2 matches at 7 bases. Germline V gives CDR1 MNHEY, CDR2 SVGAGI. With 11 bases clipped from V and 0 bases from J, the junction kept 13 bases outside the gene matches. CDR3 length equals 15 residues. The chain's CDR3 is CAGIYPRDYSYEQYF. The CDR3 DNA sequence: TGTGCCGGAATTTATCCGCGGGACTACTCCTACGAGCAGTACTTC.

The V gene is TRBV6-4, the J gene TRBJ2-3; 11 positions agree with TRBD1. Germline CDR1 and CDR2: MRHNA and SNTAGT. The CDR3 runs 14 residues. The CDR3 DNA sequence: TGTGCAGCTCTCCGGGACAGGGGGTTAGATACGCAGTATTTT. Amino acids: CAALRDRGLDTQYF.

The chain links TRBV29-1 to TRBJ2-6; no firm D call. Germline V CDR1 and CDR2: SQVTM, ANQGSEA. V shed 5 bases and J shed 2 bases, with 4 bases lying between them. The CDR3 runs to 12 residues. In nucleotides, the CDR3 is TGCAGCGTTAACACTGGGGCCAACGTCCTGACTTTC. This encodes CSVNTGANVLTF.

This clone was seen once. The chain employs TRBV6-2 or TRBV6-3 and TRBJ2-7, with 7 bases that match TRBD1. CDR3 length: 15 amino acids. Trimming at V came to 2 bases and at J to 0 bases, leaving 4 bases not matched to a gene. The V gene's germline CDR1 is MNHEY and CDR2 SVGEGT. This CDR3 is CASSYGQESSYEQYF. For the CDR3, the DNA is TGTGCCAGCAGTTACGGACAGGAGAGCTCCTACGAGCAGTACTTC.

The chain has TRBV5-5 and TRBJ2-5, with 8 nucleotides matching TRBD1. The CDR3 is 13 residues long. The V segment lost 6 bases and the J segment 3 bases; nucleotides outside the gene matches: 4. Germline values: CDR1 SGHKS, CDR2 YYEKEE (reference sequence). CDR3 amino acids: CASTPGQEETQYF. In DNA, the CDR3 is TGTGCCAGCACCCCGGGACAGGAAGAGACCCAGTACTTC. The full variable domain, completed using reference TRBV5-5 and TRBJ2-5, is DAGVTQSPTHLIKTRGQQVTLRCSPISGHKSVSWYQQVLGQGPQFIFQYYEKEERGRGNFPDRFSARQFPNYSSELNVNALLLGDSALYLCASTPGQEETQYFGPGTRLLVL.

CDR3 amino acids: CASSCLEGTYEQYF. In DNA form, the CDR3 reads TGTGCCAGCAGCTGCCTCGAGGGGACATACGAGCAGTACTTC. The chain uses TRBV21-1 and TRBJ2-7; TRBD1 is the table's D call, not checked against the DNA. TRBV21-1 is a pseudogene segment. CDR3 length equals 14 residues.

The V and J genes are TRBV4-1 and TRBJ2-3; 7 nucleotides align to TRBD2. The CDR3 has 15 residues. CDR1 is MGHRA, CDR2 YSYEKL, per germline. V lost 1 base to trimming and J lost 2 bases; unmatched junction nucleotides: 3. CDR3 DNA: TGCGCCAGCAGCCAAGGGCTAGCGGTCACAGATACGCAGTATTTT. The encoded protein is CASSQGLAVTDTQYF.

The chain is built from TRBV4-2 and TRBJ2-1; D is unresolved. V dropped 0 bases and J dropped 0 bases, with 12 bases sitting between them. Germline V lookup: CDR1 LGHNA, CDR2 YNFKEQ. There are 17 residues in the CDR3. Here the CDR3 reads CASSQEPLMSSYNEQFF. As DNA, the CDR3 is TGTGCCAGCAGCCAAGAACCGCTCATGAGCTCCTACAATGAGCAGTTCTTC.

This rearrangement joins TRBV7-9 to TRBJ2-7; TRBD1 matches at 11 bases. The CDR3 sequence is 14 residues long. CDR1 and CDR2 (germline): SEHNR, FQNEAQ (reference sequence). With 5 bases clipped from V and 4 bases from J, the junction kept 4 bases outside the gene matches. In nucleotides, the CDR3 is TGTGCCAGCAGCACCGGGACAGGGGGGTACGAGCAGTACTTC. This sequence encodes CASSTGTGGYEQYF. The whole variable domain, filled in from reference TRBV7-9 and TRBJ2-7, reads DTGVSQNPRHKITKRGQNVTFRCDPISEHNRLYWYRQTLGQGPEFLTYFQNEAQLEKSRLLSDRFSAERPKGSFSTLEIQRTEQGDSAMYLCASSTGTGGYEQYFGPGTRLTVT.

This clone was seen more than once but under ten times. The chain joins TRBV6-4 to TRBJ1-5, with 7 bases lining up with TRBD1. Germline V gene sequence: CDR1 MRHNA, CDR2 SNTAGT. The CDR3 contains 15 residues. Trimming removed 4 bases from V and 3 bases from J; junction bases left unmatched: 6. The CDR3 DNA reads TGTGCCAGCAGTGTGGAAGGGGGCGCCAATCAGCCCCAGCATTTT. Encoded protein: CASSVEGGANQPQHF.

The chain employs TRBV15 and TRBJ2-4; no clear D gene. The CDR3 contains 17 residues. Germline assignment: CDR1 LNHNV and CDR2 YYDKDF (reference sequence). Trimming pared 0 bases from V and 0 bases from J, leaving 12 bases between. Here the CDR3 reads CATSRDLSSLAKNIQYF. CDR3 nucleotide sequence: TGTGCCACCAGCAGAGATCTAAGCTCACTAGCCAAAAACATTCAGTACTTC. Using reference TRBV15 and TRBJ2-4 for the parts outside the CDR3, the full variable domain is DAMVIQNPRYQVTQFGKPVTLSCSQTLNHNVMYWYQQKSSQAPKLLFHYYDKDFNNEADTPDNFQSRRPNTSFCFLDIRSPGLGDTAMYLCATSRDLSSLAKNIQYFGAGTRLSVL.

The chain uses TRBV15 and TRBJ1-1; tentative D call: TRBD1 (5 bases). The CDR3 covers 12 residues. Trimming shortened V by 3 bases and J by 5 bases, and 7 bases separated the two germline ends. The germline CDR1 and CDR2 sequences are LNHNV and YYDKDF (reference sequence). Here the CDR3 DNA reads TGTGCCACCAGCAGGAGACAGACTGAAGCTTTCTTT. Protein: CATSRRQTEAFF.

This chain connects TRBV5-1 to TRBJ2-5; TRBD2 is a possible D gene (6 bases). Germline V gene sequence: CDR1 SGHRS, CDR2 YFSETQ. Trimming took off 0 bases at V and 5 bases at J, with 11 bases between the two ends. The length of the CDR3 is 14 residues. Written as DNA, the CDR3 is TGCGCCAGCAGCTTGGTCGGGAGAGGGGAGACCCAGTACTTC. The encoded protein is CASSLVGRGETQYF.

The rearrangement links TRBV12-3 or TRBV12-4 to TRBJ2-3; the match to TRBD2 covers 7 bases. CDR3 length equals 13 residues. The CDR3 nucleotides are TGTGCGGGGGGGTTGTCCGGGGCGGATACGCAGTATTTT. This translates into CAGGLSGADTQYF.

CDR3 residues: CASSLQTSGRVTHEQFF. The CDR3, as DNA: TGTGCCAGCAGCTTACAGACTAGCGGGAGGGTTACACATGAGCAGTTCTTC. V is TRBV5-4 and J is TRBJ2-1; 14 bases map to TRBD2. After removal of 2 bases from V and 8 bases from J, the junction contained 9 bases not matched to a gene. CDR1 and CDR2 from the germline V gene are SGHNT and YYREEE (reference sequence). The CDR3 consists of 17 residues.

The chain carries TRBV4-2 and TRBJ1-2; 9 nucleotides match TRBD1. Trimming cost V 4 bases and J 3 bases; bases outside gene matches: 12. The CDR3 is 17 residues long. Per germline, CDR1 LGHNA and CDR2 YNFKEQ. CDR3 loop: CASSPRQTGGRDYGYTF. The DNA of the CDR3 is TGTGCCAGCAGCCCACGACAAACAGGGGGCAGGGACTATGGCTACACCTTC.

The V gene is TRBV18, the J gene TRBJ1-6, with 12 bases lining up with TRBD1. V lost 3 bases and J lost 10; bases outside the gene matches: 4. This CDR3 spans 15 amino acids. Germline V gene sequence: CDR1 KGHSH, CDR2 LQKENI. Here the CDR3 reads CASSPGQGAKSPLHF. Here the CDR3 DNA reads TGTGCCAGCTCACCGGGACAGGGGGCGAAGTCACCCCTCCACTTT.

The chain joins TRBV11-1 to TRBJ2-1, with D maybe TRBD1 (6 bases). V lost 2 bases and J lost 6, with 11 bases in between. The CDR3 loop spans 14 amino acids. Germline V gene lookup returns CDR1 SGHAT and CDR2 FQDESV (reference sequence). The CDR3 DNA reads TGTGCCAGCAGCTTAATAGACAGGATCAATGAGCAGTTCTTC. Translating gives CASSLIDRINEQFF.

Of note for this clone: One end of the junction does not line up with germline, which may come from a read error. The chain couples TRBV7-6 to TRBJ2-7; 11 bases match TRBD2. This CDR3 is built from 16 residues. From germline, CDR1 is SGHVS and CDR2 FNYEAQ. In DNA form, the CDR3 reads TGTGCCAGCAGCCGAGATACTAGCGGGAGCTCCTCCGAGCAGTACTTC. Protein product: CASSRDTSGSSSEQYF.

The CDR3 coding sequence is TGTGCCAGCAGCACCCAGCGGGACCCGAGCAATGAGCAGTTCTTC. This translates into CASSTQRDPSNEQFF. The V call is TRBV7-2, the J call TRBJ2-1; 7 bases align to TRBD2. The CDR3 consists of 15 residues. Germline loops: CDR1 SGHTA, CDR2 FQGNSA. V lost 5 bases and J lost 6; bases outside the gene matches: 10.